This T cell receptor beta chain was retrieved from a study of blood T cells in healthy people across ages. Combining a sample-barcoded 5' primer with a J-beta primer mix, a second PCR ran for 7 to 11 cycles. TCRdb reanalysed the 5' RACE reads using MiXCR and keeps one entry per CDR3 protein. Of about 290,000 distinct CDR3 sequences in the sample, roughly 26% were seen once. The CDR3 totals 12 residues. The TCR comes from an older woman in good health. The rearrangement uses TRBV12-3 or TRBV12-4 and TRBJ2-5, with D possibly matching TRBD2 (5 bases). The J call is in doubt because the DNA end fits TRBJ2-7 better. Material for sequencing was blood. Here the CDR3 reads CASSLTSFEQYF. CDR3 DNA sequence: TGTGCCAGCAGCCTTACTAGTTTCGAGCAGTACTTC.